Below are 13 T cell receptor beta chains sequenced from a single sample in a study of OX40 agonist ivuxolimab in advanced cancers. This table comes from immunoSEQ multiplex PCR, and its TCRdb copy is limited to in-frame clones, with some not included. The sample has around 40,000 clones, 88% seen once; the top ten hold roughly an eighth. Specimen: CD4+ or CD8+ T cells sorted from blood, collected in a trial of the OX40 agonist ivuxolimab. The receptors were sampled from an adult with an advanced solid tumor such as melanoma, head and neck, liver or kidney cancer.

About this clone: The junction differs from germline at one of its ends, possibly a read error. The chain couples TRBV30 to TRBJ1-2, with a possible D match to TRBD1 (6 bases). Germline-derived CDR1 and CDR2 are GTSNPN and SVGIG (reference sequence). The CDR3 consists of 11 residues. CDR3 amino acids: CAGRGDYGYTF. In DNA, the CDR3 is TGTGCCGGGAGGGGGGACTATGGCTACACCTTC.

This clone has a single count. V and J are TRBV5-1 and TRBJ2-6, with D tentatively TRBD2 (6 bases). The CDR3 is made up of 17 amino acids. Germline CDR1 is SGHRS and CDR2 is YFSETQ. The V end was cut by 1 base, the J end by 4 bases, with 15 bases between. The CDR3 region has the DNA TGCGCCAGCAGCTTGTCTCCAGGGAGGTCGGGGGCCAACGTCCTGACTTTC. Protein sequence: CASSLSPGRSGANVLTF.

CDR3 sequence reads: CASSVTGTGQPQHF. The CDR3 nucleotides read TGTGCCAGCAGTGTAACAGGGACGGGTCAGCCCCAGCATTTT. This chain links TRBV2 with TRBJ1-5; D is possibly TRBD1 (6 bases). Germline V gives CDR1 SNHLY, CDR2 FYNNEI. CDR3 size: 14 residues. The ends were cut back, 4 bases at V and 6 bases at J, with 13 bases in the middle.

The chain uses TRBV6-5 and TRBJ1-1; D is uncertain. The CDR3 covers 13 residues. Germline assignment: CDR1 MNHEY and CDR2 SVGAGI. V lost 2 bases, J lost 7 bases, and 11 bases lay in between. The CDR3 spells CASSYTQKGEAFF. The DNA for the CDR3 is TGTGCCAGCAGTTACACCCAGAAAGGTGAAGCTTTCTTT.

The CDR3 here is CASRRGGSSYNEQFF. In nucleotides, the CDR3 is TGTGCCAGTAGGCGGGGGGGGAGCTCCTACAATGAGCAGTTCTTC. V and J are TRBV19 and TRBJ2-1, with 9 bases that match TRBD2. The CDR3 contains 15 residues. The V gene's germline CDR1 is LNHDA and CDR2 SQIVND (reference sequence). V lost 6 bases and J lost 0; bases outside the gene matches: 3. Drawing the rest from reference TRBV19 and TRBJ2-1, the complete variable domain is DGGITQSPKYLFRKEGQNVTLSCEQNLNHDAMYWYRQDPGQGLRLIYYSQIVNDFQKGDIAEGYSVSREKKESFPLTVTSAQKNPTAFYLCASRRGGSSYNEQFFGPGTRLTVL.

This clone was detected only a few times. The chain carries TRBV7-9 and TRBJ2-7, with a weak D call TRBD2 (6 bases). This CDR3 contains 15 residues. Trimming pared 1 base from V and 3 bases from J, leaving 13 bases between. The germline V gene encodes CDR1 SEHNR and CDR2 FQNEAQ (reference sequence). In nucleotides, the CDR3 is TGTGCCAGCAGCTTAGTTGGTGAGACTAGCTACGAGCAGTACTTC. Its protein product is CASSLVGETSYEQYF.

This chain links TRBV6-5 with TRBJ1-2, with D maybe TRBD1 (6 bases). V lost 5 bases and J 6 bases, leaving 16 bases between the germline ends. The CDR3 extends over 14 amino acids. The germline CDR1 and CDR2 sequences are MNHEY and SVGAGI. The chain's CDR3 is CASSLTGLGDGYTF. As DNA, the CDR3 is TGTGCCAGCAGTCTAACAGGGTTGGGGGATGGCTACACCTTC.

V is TRBV6-4 and J is TRBJ2-1; perhaps TRBD2 as D (6 bases). Trimming removed 4 bases from V and 2 bases from J, with 6 bases in between. This CDR3 has 13 amino acids. Germline CDR1 is MRHNA and CDR2 is SNTAGT. CDR3 sequence (DNA): TGTGCCAGCAGTGCGGGAGCCTACAATGAGCAGTTCTTC. It is translated as CASSAGAYNEQFF.

J is TRBJ2-7 and V is TRBV27; 7 bases are shared with TRBD2. Per germline, CDR1 MNHEY and CDR2 SMNVEV (reference sequence). The trim removed 5 bases at V and 1 base at J, leaving 2 bases unmatched. This CDR3 is built from 13 residues. The CDR3 loop reads CASSVGGSYEQYF. The CDR3 coding sequence is TGTGCCAGCAGTGTGGGGGGGTCCTACGAGCAGTACTTC.

The chain combines TRBV27 with TRBJ2-1; no clear D. Germline values: CDR1 MNHEY, CDR2 SMNVEV (reference sequence). The CDR3 contains 13 residues. The V end was cut by 4 bases, the J end by 4 bases, with 8 bases between. The CDR3 DNA reads TGTGCCAGCAGTTACCGGGTGTACAATGAGCAGTTCTTC. This gives the protein CASSYRVYNEQFF.

This clone showed up just once. This chain links TRBV27 with TRBJ2-1; TRBD1 might be the D (5 bases). The V gene's germline CDR1 is MNHEY and CDR2 SMNVEV (reference sequence). The CDR3 covers 16 residues. Trimming cost V 5 bases and J 9 bases, with 23 bases left between them. CDR3 protein: CASSHYRSQGQGEQFF. As DNA, the CDR3 is TGTGCCAGCAGTCATTACAGGTCCCAAGGGCAGGGTGAGCAGTTCTTC.

This rearrangement joins TRBV4-2 to TRBJ2-7, with 8 positions matching TRBD2. The CDR3 extends over 17 amino acids. J gave up 1 base and V 0 bases, and 8 bases lay outside the gene matches. CDR1 is LGHNA, CDR2 YNFKEQ, per germline. CDR3 in amino acids: CASSQDLGGGRSYEQYF. The DNA for the CDR3 is TGTGCCAGCAGCCAAGATCTCGGCGGCGGGAGGTCCTACGAGCAGTACTTC.

The table lists this clone with a count of one. One junction end does not reproduce the germline sequence, and a read error may be involved. This chain uses TRBV7-7 with TRBJ2-5; possible D gene TRBD2, 5 bases. The CDR3 contains 13 residues. CDR1 and CDR2 from the germline V gene are SSHAT and FNYEAQ (reference sequence). CDR3 sequence (DNA): TGTGCTAGCAGCCAGCGGCGTCGCGAGACCCAGTACTTC. This gives the protein CASSQRRRETQYF.